The 27 T cell receptor beta chains below come from one sample, sequenced in a study of CXCR3-negative and CXCR3-positive naive CD8 T cells. General study findings and limits: Compared with CXCR3-negative naive cells, CXCR3-positive naive cells showed more hydrophobic TRB CDR3s.

All TRB cDNA libraries came from 5' RACE performed with UMI labels. For each CDR3 protein, TCRdb gives one entry from its re-call of the 5' RACE reads, without DNA. Its table records approximately 98,000 distinct CDR3 sequences. No antigen has been identified for these receptors. Material: naive CXCR3+ CD8+ T cells from blood. Subset given: CD45RO-CCR7+CD27+CD95- naive CD8+ T cells expressing CXCR3 (TNR3+). The receptors were gathered from a human donor in good health. Some clones in this sample may be carry-over from other donors' samples.

This CDR3 reads CSVEDTVRGNYGYTF. The V and J genes are TRBV29-1 and TRBJ1-2; TCRdb outputs TRBD1, but without DNA this stays unchecked. The CDR3 runs 15 residues. Germline V gives CDR1 SQVTM, CDR2 ANQGSEA.

V is TRBV12-3 or TRBV12-4 and J is TRBJ2-5; TCRdb's D call of TRBD1 is untestable without DNA. The CDR3 consists of 14 residues. CDR3: CASSSGTSKETQYF.

V and J are TRBV7-6 and TRBJ2-7. In germline, CDR1 is SGHVS, CDR2 FNYEAQ. This CDR3 is 15 amino acids long. The CDR3 region is CASSFHSAGSYEQYF.

The genes are TRBV11-2 and TRBJ2-3; with no DNA, the TCRdb D assignment of TRBD2 cannot be verified. The CDR3 is 17 residues long. CDR1 and CDR2 (germline): SGHAT, FQNNGV. CDR3 sequence reads: CASSTWTSGGVTDTQYF.

CDR3 amino acids: CASSDQGEMNTEAFF. V gene TRBV5-5 combines with J gene TRBJ1-1; the TRBD1 assignment by TCRdb is unverifiable without DNA. The CDR3 is made up of 15 amino acids. Germline assignment: CDR1 SGHKS and CDR2 YYEKEE (reference sequence).

The rearrangement joins TRBV15 to TRBJ2-7; TCRdb lists TRBD2, though no DNA is available to test this call. CDR3 size: 15 residues. Germline lookup yields CDR1 LNHNV and CDR2 YYDKDF (reference sequence). CDR3 loop: CATREIGGLFIGQYF.

The V gene is TRBV28, the J gene TRBJ2-3; TCRdb calls TRBD1, which cannot be checked without DNA. The CDR3 has 14 amino acids. From germline, CDR1 is MDHEN and CDR2 SYDVKM. This CDR3 reads CASSLPGLADTQYF.

CDR3: CSVGAGNDEQFF. V usage is TRBV29-1 and J usage is TRBJ2-1; the TRBD1 assignment by TCRdb is unverifiable without DNA. Germline loops: CDR1 SQVTM, CDR2 ANQGSEA. This CDR3 has 12 residues.

The gene calls are TRBV29-1 and TRBJ2-2; TCRdb indicates TRBD1, and absent DNA this call remains unverified. The germline V gene has CDR1 SQVTM and CDR2 ANQGSEA. The CDR3 spans 15 residues. The CDR3 region is CSVEDSRGMPGELFF.

This rearrangement joins TRBV6-1 to TRBJ1-3; the TCRdb D gene call, TRBD1, has no DNA to confirm it. Germline V lookup: CDR1 MNHNS, CDR2 SASEGT. The CDR3 runs to 15 residues. CDR3 region: CASSDLGPSGNTIYF.

The CDR3 protein is CATSSDRGRDQPQHF. This rearrangement joins TRBV15 to TRBJ1-5; TCRdb names TRBD1, which stays unverified in the absence of DNA. From germline, CDR1 is LNHNV and CDR2 YYDKDF (reference sequence). This CDR3 spans 15 amino acids. The entire variable domain, with the rest obtained from reference TRBV15 and TRBJ1-5, is as follows: DAMVIQNPRYQVTQFGKPVTLSCSQTLNHNVMYWYQQKSSQAPKLLFHYYDKDFNNEADTPDNFQSRRPNTSFCFLDIRSPGLGDTAMYLCATSSDRGRDQPQHFGDGTRLSIL.

The J gene is TRBJ2-5, the V gene TRBV7-3; TCRdb calls TRBD1, which cannot be checked without DNA. The germline V gene encodes CDR1 SGHTA and CDR2 FQGTGA. The CDR3 runs to 12 residues. This CDR3 is CASSLGTETQYF.

The J gene is TRBJ2-7, the V gene TRBV7-9; lacking DNA, the TRBD1 call made by TCRdb goes unchecked. CDR3 length: 14 amino acids. CDR1 and CDR2 (germline): SEHNR, FQNEAQ (reference sequence). CDR3 loop: CASSDRGAMDEQYF.

The CDR3 loop reads CASSLARGAETQYF. The V call is TRBV12-3 or TRBV12-4, the J call TRBJ2-5; TCRdb indicates TRBD1, and absent DNA this call remains unverified. This CDR3 has 14 amino acids.

V usage is TRBV29-1 and J usage is TRBJ1-1. The CDR3 runs 12 residues. Germline V gene data show CDR1 as SQVTM and CDR2 as ANQGSEA. This CDR3 is CSVDPQNTEAFF.

This chain connects TRBV20-1 to TRBJ2-2. CDR1 and CDR2 (germline): DFQATT, SNEGSKA (reference sequence). The CDR3 is 13 amino acids. The CDR3 sequence: CSARDFRVGELFF.

The chain links TRBV2 to TRBJ2-5; with no DNA, the TCRdb D assignment of TRBD2 cannot be verified. CDR3 length: 19 amino acids. The germline V gene has CDR1 SNHLY and CDR2 FYNNEI. CDR3 loop: CASLGGTSGGSLYQETQYF.

J is TRBJ1-6 and V is TRBV29-1; TCRdb reports TRBD1, a call that lacks DNA to check it against. The CDR3 totals 13 residues. Germline values: CDR1 SQVTM, CDR2 ANQGSEA. The CDR3 sequence: CSVGTAYNSPLHF.

V and J are TRBV20-1 and TRBJ2-3; the TCRdb D gene call, TRBD2, has no DNA to confirm it. CDR3 length: 15 amino acids. Germline CDR1 DFQATT, CDR2 SNEGSKA (reference sequence). CDR3: CSAGDSGIGTDTQYF.

The rearrangement joins TRBV2 to TRBJ2-7; TCRdb outputs TRBD1, but without DNA this stays unchecked. CDR3 length equals 16 residues. Germline CDR1 SNHLY, CDR2 FYNNEI. CDR3 in amino acids: CASSSHQGPRNYEQYF.

The chain has TRBV12-5 and TRBJ1-1. Germline V gene sequence: CDR1 LGHNT, CDR2 FRNRAP. The CDR3 spans 18 residues. CDR3 loop: CASGLVVGDRELDTEAFF.

This sequence joins TRBV14 and TRBJ2-1; TCRdb lists TRBD2, though no DNA is available to test this call. This CDR3 has 16 amino acids. Germline lookup yields CDR1 SGHDN and CDR2 FVKESK. CDR3 region: CASSHGVAGNYNEQFF.

The rearrangement uses TRBV19 and TRBJ1-5. The CDR3 contains 13 residues. From germline, CDR1 is LNHDA and CDR2 SQIVND (reference sequence). The CDR3 loop is CASNGFGNQPQHF. The full variable domain, in which reference TRBV19 and TRBJ1-5 provide the parts outside the CDR3, is DGGITQSPKYLFRKEGQNVTLSCEQNLNHDAMYWYRQDPGQGLRLIYYSQIVNDFQKGDIAEGYSVSREKKESFPLTVTSAQKNPTAFYLCASNGFGNQPQHFGDGTRLSIL.

CDR3 sequence reads: CASSQDWDTGELFF. The rearrangement links TRBV4-3 to TRBJ2-2. CDR1 LGHNA and CDR2 YSLEER come from the germline V gene. The CDR3 is made up of 14 amino acids.

The chain links TRBV4-2 to TRBJ2-5; TCRdb reports TRBD1, a call that lacks DNA to check it against. CDR1 LGHNA and CDR2 YNFKEQ come from the germline V gene. This CDR3 spans 17 amino acids. The CDR3 reads CASSQEVGQANQETQYF.

This chain links TRBV12-3 or TRBV12-4 with TRBJ1-1. This CDR3 is built from 12 residues. The CDR3 here is CASSFGWTEAFF.

V is TRBV5-1 and J is TRBJ1-1. CDR1 is SGHRS and CDR2 is YFSETQ in the germline V gene. This CDR3 is 12 amino acids long. The CDR3 protein is CASSLRWPEAFF.